This is a list of T cell receptor beta chains from one sample in a study of low-dose radiotherapy and immunotherapy resistance in tumors. TCRdb fed the reads into MiXCR, producing one record per CDR3 protein. The sample has under 90,000 distinct CDR3 sequences, 30% to 40% seen once. Material: PBMCs, obtained before treatment. The receptor set was obtained from a female donor with ovarian cancer. Each CDR3 is given with its conserved first and last residue. The order of the fields is D gene, J gene, V gene, clone size, CDR3 protein, CDR3 DNA. D genes are given only for firm matches. Not all rows give a size; the values are once, few, many and, for expanded clones, a class.

D: TRBD1; J: TRBJ1-1; V: TRBV29-1; size: -; CDR3: CSAYRGMNTEAFF; DNA: TGCAGCGCCTACAGGGGCATGAACACTGAAGCTTTCTTT
D: -; J: TRBJ2-1; V: TRBV18; size: many; CDR3: CASSPGRPFNEQFF; DNA: TGTGCCAGCTCCCCAGGGCGGCCCTTCAATGAGCAGTTCTTC
D: TRBD2; J: TRBJ2-1; V: TRBV10-3; size: many; CDR3: CAISESTRASGRGHSEQFF; DNA: TGTGCCATCAGTGAGTCGACTCGGGCTAGCGGGAGAGGACATAGTGAGCAGTTCTTC
D: -; J: TRBJ2-1; V: TRBV6-6; size: many; CDR3: CASSYSTQGPWHEQFF; DNA: TGTGCCAGCAGTTACTCTACCCAGGGCCCTTGGCATGAGCAGTTCTTC
D: TRBD2; J: TRBJ2-1; V: TRBV4-1; size: many; CDR3: CASSPGLAGVVEQFF; DNA: TGCGCCAGCAGCCCGGGACTAGCGGGAGTGGTTGAGCAGTTCTTC
D: -; J: TRBJ1-2; V: TRBV5-6; size: many; CDR3: CASSLLGGPYGYTF; DNA: TGTGCCAGCAGCTTGCTTGGGGGCCCGTATGGCTACACCTTC
D: -; J: TRBJ2-1; V: TRBV5-1; size: -; CDR3: CASSFGSSYNEQFF; DNA: TGCGCCAGCAGTTTCGGGAGCTCCTACAATGAGCAGTTCTTC
D: TRBD2; J: TRBJ2-1; V: TRBV15; size: many; CDR3: CATSRVSGGGRDEQFF; DNA: TGTGCCACCAGCAGGGTTAGCGGGGGTGGCCGCGATGAGCAGTTCTTC
D: TRBD1; J: TRBJ2-2; V: TRBV5-1; size: many; CDR3: CASRPRTGGNANTGELFF; DNA: TGCGCCAGCAGACCCCGGACAGGAGGTAACGCGAACACCGGGGAGCTGTTTTTT
D: -; J: TRBJ2-2; V: TRBV6-1; size: many; CDR3: CASSEWTASNTGELFF; DNA: TGTGCCAGCAGTGAATGGACGGCTTCGAACACCGGGGAGCTGTTTTTT
D: TRBD2; J: TRBJ2-3; V: TRBV7-2; size: -; CDR3: CASSPRLLAGGDTQYF; DNA: TGTGCCAGCAGCCCCCGACTGTTAGCGGGAGGAGATACGCAGTATTTT
D: -; J: TRBJ1-1; V: TRBV5-1; size: -; CDR3: CASSPMAGENTEAFF; DNA: TGCGCCAGCAGCCCCATGGCCGGGGAGAACACTGAAGCTTTCTTT
D: TRBD2; J: TRBJ2-1; V: TRBV6-2/TRBV6-3; size: -; CDR3: CASTSGTSGRNEQFF; DNA: TGTGCCAGCACCTCGGGGACTAGCGGGCGGAATGAGCAGTTCTTC
D: TRBD2; J: TRBJ2-7; V: TRBV30; size: many; CDR3: CAWSKRISGSDEQYF; DNA: TGTGCCTGGAGTAAACGGATTAGCGGGAGTGACGAGCAGTACTTC
D: -; J: TRBJ1-1; V: TRBV12-3/TRBV12-4; size: many; CDR3: CASSSTMNTEAFF; DNA: TGTGCCAGCAGTTCGACCATGAACACTGAAGCTTTCTTT
D: TRBD2; J: TRBJ2-7; V: TRBV7-2; size: many; CDR3: CASSLGSGRTYEQYF; DNA: TGTGCCAGCAGCTTAGGGAGCGGGAGAACCTACGAGCAGTACTTC
D: TRBD2; J: TRBJ2-1; V: TRBV19; size: many; CDR3: CASSGPGGGRAYNEQFF; DNA: TGTGCCAGTAGTGGACCGGGGGGTGGGAGGGCCTACAATGAGCAGTTCTTC
D: -; J: TRBJ2-1; V: TRBV6-2/TRBV6-3; size: many; CDR3: CASAESGSSYNEQFF; DNA: TGTGCCAGCGCGGAGTCGGGTAGCTCCTACAATGAGCAGTTCTTC
D: TRBD1; J: TRBJ1-2; V: TRBV20-1; size: many; CDR3: CSARVGQGGFGYTF; DNA: TGCAGTGCTAGAGTTGGTCAGGGGGGGTTTGGCTACACCTTC
D: TRBD1; J: TRBJ1-6; V: TRBV20-1; size: many; CDR3: CSARVGTGHSPLHF; DNA: TGCAGTGCTAGAGTAGGGACAGGACATTCACCCCTCCACTTT
D: -; J: TRBJ2-7; V: TRBV11-2; size: few; CDR3: CASSPNWAYSYEQYF; DNA: TGTGCCAGCAGCCCTAACTGGGCCTACTCCTACGAGCAGTACTTC
D: TRBD2; J: TRBJ2-4; V: TRBV24-1; size: few; CDR3: CATSPRTSGRAGNIQYF; DNA: TGTGCCACCAGTCCCCGCACTAGCGGGAGGGCCGGAAACATTCAGTACTTC
D: -; J: TRBJ2-3; V: TRBV29-1; size: many; CDR3: CSVERGRGTDTQYF; DNA: TGCAGCGTTGAGAGGGGGAGAGGCACAGATACGCAGTATTTT
D: -; J: TRBJ1-2; V: TRBV18; size: many; CDR3: CASSPPDSGGYTF; DNA: TGTGCCAGCTCACCACCCGACTCCGGTGGCTACACCTTC